The 23 T cell receptor beta chains below all came from one sample that was sequenced in a study of T cell changes during pregnancy in multiple sclerosis. Sequencing was performed with immunoSEQ multiplex PCR; in TCRdb, only in-frame clones are kept and a portion is missing. This table holds 85,000 to 90,000 clones, about 91% found once. The sequencing used peripheral blood, collected in the first trimester of pregnancy. The receptors were sampled from a female donor in good health, enrolled as a control in a pregnancy study.

J is TRBJ2-7 and V is TRBV18; 8 positions match TRBD1. The CDR3 length is 13 residues. V was pared by 5 bases and J by 3 bases, with 3 bases of the junction left unmatched. Germline assignment: CDR1 KGHSH and CDR2 LQKENI. The CDR3, as DNA: TGTGCCAGCTCAGAAGACAGGGGCTACGAGCAGTACTTC. It specifies CASSEDRGYEQYF.

This chain connects TRBV14 to TRBJ2-2, with 7 bases that match TRBD1. Germline CDR1 reads SGHDN; CDR2 reads FVKESK. CDR3 length: 14 amino acids. Losses at the gene ends were 4 bases for V and 8 bases for J; bases not matched to a gene: 7. The CDR3 DNA reads TGTGCCAGCAGCCGCAATACAGGGGCTGGGGAGCTGTTTTTT. Its translation: CASSRNTGAGELFF. Filled out from reference TRBV14 and TRBJ2-2, the complete variable domain reads EAGVTQFPSHSVIEKGQTVTLRCDPISGHDNLYWYRRVMGKEIKFLLHFVKESKQDESGMPNNRFLAERTGGTYSTLKVQPAELEDSGVYFCASSRNTGAGELFFGEGSRLTVL.

The chain uses TRBV11-2 and TRBJ1-6, with a tentative D call TRBD1 (5 bases). Germline V gene data show CDR1 as SGHAT and CDR2 as FQNNGV. Trimming removed 7 bases from V and 7 bases from J, with 17 bases in between. The CDR3 has 15 residues. The CDR3 sequence is CASTPPGLRNSPLHF. The CDR3, as DNA: TGTGCCAGCACCCCCCCGGGACTGAGAAATTCACCCCTCCACTTT.

This clone was counted between two and nine times. The chain recombines TRBV5-4 with TRBJ1-2; 8 bases are shared with TRBD1. Germline values: CDR1 SGHNT, CDR2 YYREEE (reference sequence). V dropped 2 bases and J dropped 4; count of bases not matched to a gene: 1. This CDR3 contains 13 residues. The CDR3 loop reads CASSFGQGYGYTF. The CDR3 DNA follows: TGTGCCAGCAGCTTTGGACAGGGCTATGGCTACACCTTC.

This chain connects TRBV21-1 to TRBJ2-2; TRBD2 is taken as the D call from the table, unchecked against the DNA. TRBV21-1 is a pseudogene segment. The CDR3 is made up of 17 amino acids. CDR3 region: CASSGTSGVSYAGELFF. Here the CDR3 DNA reads TGTGCCAGCAGCGGGACTAGCGGGGTCTCCTACGCCGGGGAGCTGTTTTTT.

This chain links TRBV15 with TRBJ2-1; 14 bases align to TRBD2. The germline V gene has CDR1 LNHNV and CDR2 YYDKDF (reference sequence). The V and J ends lost 5 bases and 7 bases, in that order; junction bases with no gene match: 7. This CDR3 region has 16 residues. The CDR3 DNA reads as TGTGCCACCAGCTCTTCGACTAGCGGGGGGGCTAATGAGCAGTTCTTC. Encoded protein: CATSSSTSGGANEQFF.

The chain has TRBV7-2 and TRBJ1-1, with 9 positions matching TRBD1. The V segment lost 4 bases and the J segment 11 bases; nucleotides outside the gene matches: 11. Germline V lookup: CDR1 SGHTA, CDR2 FQGNSA. This CDR3 region has 14 residues. The CDR3 DNA reads TGTGCCAGCAGCTACGGGACAGGGCGGGCGAGGGCTTTCTTT. This gives the protein CASSYGTGRARAFF. Complete variable domain (other parts from reference TRBV7-2 and TRBJ1-1): GAGVSQSPSNKVTEKGKDVELRCDPISGHTALYWYRQSLGQGLEFLIYFQGNSAPDKSGLPSDRFSAERTGGSVSTLTIQRTQQEDSAVYLCASSYGTGRARAFFGQGTRLTVV.

This chain connects TRBV30 to TRBJ1-6, with 8 bases fitting TRBD1. With 2 bases clipped from V and 5 bases from J, the junction kept 8 bases outside the gene matches. Per germline, CDR1 GTSNPN and CDR2 SVGIG (reference sequence). The CDR3 totals 16 residues. CDR3 nucleotides: TGTGCCTGGAGTCCTTCCGGGACAGGCGATAATTCACCCCTCCACTTT. Encoded protein: CAWSPSGTGDNSPLHF.

This chain uses TRBV4-3 with TRBJ1-1; unclear D gene. Germline V CDR1 and CDR2: LGHNA, YSLEER. The CDR3 has 14 amino acids. Trimming pared 0 bases from V and 3 bases from J, leaving 8 bases between. In DNA, the CDR3 is TGCGCCAGCAGCCAAGAGAGGTTTCACACTGAAGCTTTCTTT. Its translation is CASSQERFHTEAFF.

The sample holds a few counts of this clone. The CDR3 protein is CASSPRTPQETQYF. The DNA for the CDR3 is TGTGCCAGCAGCCCCCGGACTCCGCAAGAGACCCAGTACTTC. The rearrangement joins TRBV2 to TRBJ2-5; D possibly corresponds to TRBD2 (5 bases). Germline lookup yields CDR1 SNHLY and CDR2 FYNNEI. V lost 6 bases and J lost 2, with 13 bases in between. The CDR3 spans 14 residues.

The CDR3 sequence is CASGLEGQGHNYGYTF. The DNA of the CDR3 is TGTGCTAGTGGTTTGGAGGGACAGGGACACAACTATGGCTACACCTTC. This rearrangement joins TRBV12-5 to TRBJ1-2, with 9 bases matching TRBD1. The ends lost 1 base at V and 2 bases at J; junction bases unmatched: 5. CDR1 LGHNT and CDR2 FRNRAP come from the germline V gene. This CDR3 is 16 amino acids long.

The chain combines TRBV6-6 with TRBJ1-5, with 9 bases aligning to TRBD1. Germline lookup yields CDR1 MNHNY and CDR2 SVGAGI (reference sequence). This CDR3 comprises 16 residues. The junction had 4 bases not matched to a gene; V was cut back by 3 bases and J by 1 base. CDR3 in amino acids: CASSYGTGLSNQPQHF. DNA of the CDR3: TGTGCCAGCAGTTATGGGACAGGGCTAAGCAATCAGCCCCAGCATTTT.

The rearrangement links TRBV27 to TRBJ2-2; D remains unclear. Germline V lookup: CDR1 MNHEY, CDR2 SMNVEV (reference sequence). The CDR3 runs 11 residues. Trimming took 6 bases from V and 6 from J, leaving 5 bases between them. CDR3 region: CASSTAGELFF. CDR3 sequence (DNA): TGTGCCAGCAGCACGGCCGGGGAGCTGTTTTTT.

J is TRBJ2-1 and V is TRBV12-5; perhaps TRBD1 as D (5 bases). V lost 6 bases, J lost 0 bases, and 12 bases lay in between. This CDR3 region has 15 residues. Germline CDR1 and CDR2: LGHNT and FRNRAP. The CDR3 sequence: CASGLQGSSYNEQFF. Written as DNA, the CDR3 is TGTGCTAGTGGCTTGCAGGGAAGCTCCTACAATGAGCAGTTCTTC.

On this clone itself: The junction shows a germline mismatch at one end, possibly a read error. The chain has TRBV7-7 and TRBJ2-2; 7 bases are shared with TRBD2. Germline CDR1 and CDR2: SSHAT and FNYEAQ (reference sequence). The CDR3 runs to 16 residues. The CDR3 coding sequence is TGTGCTAGCAGCTTAGTGGCTAGCGGAAACACCGGGGAGCTGTTTTTT. Its protein is CASSLVASGNTGELFF.

The chain uses TRBV11-2 and TRBJ1-4; TRBD1 agrees at 7 bases. V shed 2 bases and J 10 bases; nucleotides not matched to a gene: 7. Germline CDR1 SGHAT, CDR2 FQNNGV. CDR3 length: 14 residues. The CDR3 nucleotides are TGTGCCAGCAGCTTACAGGGACAGAGAGGAAAACTGTTTTTT. Its protein product is CASSLQGQRGKLFF.

The V and J genes are TRBV9 and TRBJ2-3, with D possibly TRBD2 on 7 matching bases. V was cut by 0 bases and J by 6 bases, with 20 bases left in between. The CDR3 has 17 amino acids. The germline V gene has CDR1 SGDLS and CDR2 YYNGEE. CDR3 nucleotide sequence: TGTGCCAGCAGCGTAGAATCCCGGCGGGGGCCAATCGATACGCAGTATTTT. Its translation is CASSVESRRGPIDTQYF.

The chain links TRBV6-1 to TRBJ2-4; 8 bases fit TRBD1. Looked up from germline, CDR1 is MNHNS and CDR2 is SASEGT. The CDR3 consists of 14 residues. The trim removed 6 bases at V and 6 bases at J, leaving 7 bases unmatched. The CDR3 sequence is CASSDRGYPNIQYF. Here the CDR3 DNA reads TGTGCCAGCAGCGACAGGGGTTACCCAAACATTCAGTACTTC.

The V gene is TRBV9, the J gene TRBJ1-1; D not resolved. The germline V gene has CDR1 SGDLS and CDR2 YYNGEE. Trimming cost V 2 bases and J 6 bases, with 17 bases left between them. This CDR3 comprises 15 residues. CDR3 protein: CASSVSGGGIAEAFF. The CDR3, as DNA: TGTGCCAGCAGCGTTTCCGGAGGTGGAATCGCTGAAGCTTTCTTT.

The V call is TRBV2, the J call TRBJ1-2; D call uncertain. The germline gives CDR1 SNHLY, CDR2 FYNNEI. This CDR3 has 13 amino acids. V was clipped by 4 bases and J by 2 bases, with 8 bases between them. The CDR3 DNA reads TGTGCCAGCAGTGTTGACGGGAACTATGGCTACACCTTC. Translated: CASSVDGNYGYTF.

The chain carries TRBV7-9 and TRBJ2-3, with D perhaps matching TRBD1 (5 bases). This CDR3 comprises 17 residues. Between the trimmed V and J ends, which lost 5 bases and 0 bases, there was a span of 18 bases. Germline values: CDR1 SEHNR, CDR2 FQNEAQ (reference sequence). CDR3 loop: CASSPRGGAASTDTQYF. For the CDR3, the DNA is TGTGCCAGCAGCCCCCGAGGTGGGGCAGCTAGCACAGATACGCAGTATTTT.

The sample holds one count of this clone. This sequence joins TRBV19 and TRBJ1-2; the D gene is possibly TRBD1 (5 bases). The ends were cut back, 3 bases at V and 4 bases at J, with 12 bases in the middle. Germline V gene data show CDR1 as LNHDA and CDR2 as SQIVND (reference sequence). The CDR3 runs to 14 residues. The CDR3 region has the DNA TGTGCCAGTAGTATCCAGTACAGGACCTATGGCTACACCTTC. It codes for CASSIQYRTYGYTF. Supplemented by reference TRBV19 and TRBJ1-2, the full variable domain reads DGGITQSPKYLFRKEGQNVTLSCEQNLNHDAMYWYRQDPGQGLRLIYYSQIVNDFQKGDIAEGYSVSREKKESFPLTVTSAQKNPTAFYLCASSIQYRTYGYTFGSGTRLTVV.

The rearrangement uses TRBV19 and TRBJ1-5; no definite D call. Germline values: CDR1 LNHDA, CDR2 SQIVND (reference sequence). V lost 1 base to trimming and J lost 5 bases, with 6 bases between them. The CDR3 totals 13 residues. In nucleotides, the CDR3 is TGTGCCAGTAGTATAGTAGAGGATCAGCCCCAGCATTTT. It specifies CASSIVEDQPQHF.